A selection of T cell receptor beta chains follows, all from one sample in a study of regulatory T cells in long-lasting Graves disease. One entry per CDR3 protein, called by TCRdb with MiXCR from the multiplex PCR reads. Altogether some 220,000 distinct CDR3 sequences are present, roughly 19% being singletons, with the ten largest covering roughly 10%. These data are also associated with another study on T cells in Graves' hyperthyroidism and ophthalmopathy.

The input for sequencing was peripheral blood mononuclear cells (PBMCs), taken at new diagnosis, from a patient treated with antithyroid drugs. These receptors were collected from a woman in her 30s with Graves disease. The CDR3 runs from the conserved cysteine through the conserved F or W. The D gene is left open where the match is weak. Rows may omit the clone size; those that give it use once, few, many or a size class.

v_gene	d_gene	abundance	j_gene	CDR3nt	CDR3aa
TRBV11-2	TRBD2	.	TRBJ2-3	TGTGCCAGCAGCTTAGGGCCCTCTAGCGGGAGGGTCACAGATACGCAGTATTTT	CASSLGPSSGRVTDTQYF
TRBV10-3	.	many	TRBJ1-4	TGTGCCATCAGGCCCTCGGGTGCTAATGAAAAACTGTTTTTT	CAIRPSGANEKLFF
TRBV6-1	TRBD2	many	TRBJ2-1	TGTGCCAGCGGAACCCGCGCTAGCGGGAGGCGGAATGAGCAGTTCTTC	CASGTRASGRRNEQFF
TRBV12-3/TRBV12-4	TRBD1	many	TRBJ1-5	TGTGCCAGCAGAAGGGACAGTCCAGGAGGCAATCAGCCCCAGCATTTT	CASRRDSPGGNQPQHF
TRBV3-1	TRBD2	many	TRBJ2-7	TGTGCCAGCAGCCCCGGAGTAGCGGGCCCACACTCCTACGAGCAGTACTTC	CASSPGVAGPHSYEQYF
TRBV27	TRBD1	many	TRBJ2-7	TGTGCCAGCACCCTACCGGGACAGGCGGAAAATTTAAGCTCCTACGAGCAGTACTTC	CASTLPGQAENLSSYEQYF
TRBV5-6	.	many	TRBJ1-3	TGTGCCAGCAGCTTGGTGACAGTTGGAAACACCATATATTTT	CASSLVTVGNTIYF
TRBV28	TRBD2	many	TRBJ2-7	TGTGCCAGCAGCCATCCCATTAGGTTGACTAGCGGGAGCTACGAGCAGTACTTC	CASSHPIRLTSGSYEQYF
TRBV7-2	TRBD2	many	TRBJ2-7	TGTGCCAGCAGCGGCGGGACTAGCGGGATTTACGAGCAGTACTTC	CASSGGTSGIYEQYF
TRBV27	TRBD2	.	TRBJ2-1	TGTGCCAGCGGTTTCGAGACTAGCGGGAAAAATGAGCAGTTCTTC	CASGFETSGKNEQFF
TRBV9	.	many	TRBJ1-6	TGTGCCAGCACCGGAGGGCCGACTCTCGATTCACCCCTCCACTTT	CASTGGPTLDSPLHF
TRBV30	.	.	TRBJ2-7	TGTGCCTGCCGGACACCTCTCGAGCAGTACTTC	CACRTPLEQYF
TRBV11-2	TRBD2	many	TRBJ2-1	TGTGCCAACGGGCAGAAAGCGGGGGATTCCTACAATGAGCAGTTCTTC	CANGQKAGDSYNEQFF
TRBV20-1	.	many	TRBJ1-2	TGCAGTGCTAGTGGGAGAACAAACTATGGCTACACCTTC	CSASGRTNYGYTF
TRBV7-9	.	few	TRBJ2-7	TGTGCCAGCAGCCCGGCCCACCACTTC	CASSPAHHF
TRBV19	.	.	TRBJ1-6	TGTGCCACCCGATATTCTCAGGGATCACCCCTCCACTTT	CATRYSQGSPLHF
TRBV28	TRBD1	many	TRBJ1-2	TGTGCCAGCAGTTTACTAGTGGACAGGGGGAAGGGCTACACCTTC	CASSLLVDRGKGYTF